This record concerns one TCR beta chain sequence. The entry originates in a study of blood T cell repertoires in COVID-19. V shed 4 bases and J shed 2 bases, with 15 bases lying between them. The germline gives CDR1 LGHDT, CDR2 YNNKEL (reference sequence). This CDR3 has 16 amino acids. Study processing details: Researchers report that nucleated cell counts were estimated from reference gene primer amplification. Only in-frame clones appear in the TCRdb table, and some are missing; sequencing was by immunoSEQ multiplex PCR. V and J calls and clone size are copied from that table; D and trimming were computed from the DNA. Of under 250,000 clones listed, about 84% are singletons.

The sequence derives from an elderly man with acute or convalescent COVID-19. Sequences were obtained from peripheral blood. V usage is TRBV3-1 (or the pseudogene TRBV3-2) and J usage is TRBJ2-1, with D maybe TRBD2 (6 bases). The CDR3 region is CASSPLGRGPYNEQFF. CDR3 in DNA: TGTGCCAGCAGCCCCCTGGGGCGGGGACCCTACAATGAGCAGTTCTTC.